This is a list of T cell receptor beta chains from one sample in a study of identical twins. TCRdb fed the 5' RACE reads into MiXCR, producing one record per CDR3 protein. This sample has approximately 500,000 distinct CDR3 sequences, with approximately 25% found just once. These data also featured in a second study, about T cells expressing NK-cell markers.

The sample comprised CD4+ T cells sorted from blood. The receptors stem from a woman aged 18-29 years in good health. Both conserved end residues are part of each CDR3. D genes are given only for firm matches. Not all rows give a size; the values are once, few, many and, for expanded clones, a class.

clone_size j_call v_call d_call cdr3_nt cdr3_aa
. TRBJ2-7 TRBV7-2 . TGTGCCAGCAGCCCTAGGCCGGGCTACGAGCAGTACTTC CASSPRPGYEQYF
. TRBJ2-1 TRBV7-2 . TGTGCCAGCAGCTTACTCAGGGCGGATGAGCAGTTCTTC CASSLLRADEQFF
many TRBJ1-1 TRBV7-9 . TGTGCCAGCAGCCAGCAGAACACTGAAGCTTTCTTT CASSQQNTEAFF
few TRBJ2-3 TRBV23-1 . TGCGCCAGCAGTCATCCCGGGGCCGATTGTTTAGATACGCAGTATTTT CASSHPGADCLDTQYF
. TRBJ2-3 TRBV9 TRBD2 TGTGCCAGCAGCGGCGGAGGTAGCGGGGGCCACACAGATACGCAGTATTTT CASSGGGSGGHTDTQYF
few TRBJ2-1 TRBV7-2 TRBD2 TGTGCCAGCAGCTTAGAATTAGCGGGAGCCAATGAGCAGTTCTTC CASSLELAGANEQFF
. TRBJ2-5 TRBV18 . TGTGCCAGCTCACCGGGACCGAACCAAGAGACCCAGTACTTC CASSPGPNQETQYF
. TRBJ2-7 TRBV7-2 . TGTGCCAGCAGCCCGGGTGGTGTGAGCTCCTACGAGCAGTACTTC CASSPGGVSSYEQYF
. TRBJ2-5 TRBV9 . TGTGCCAGCAGCCCGCGACAGGGGAGGGAAGAGACCCAGTACTTC CASSPRQGREETQYF
. TRBJ2-1 TRBV9 . TGTGCCAGCAGCGTGAAGCCGGGCGCGTACAATGAGCAGTTCTTC CASSVKPGAYNEQFF
. TRBJ2-1 TRBV5-1 TRBD2 TGCGCCAGCAGCTTTGAACTAGCGGCCAACAATGAGCAGTTCTTC CASSFELAANNEQFF
. TRBJ2-1 TRBV6-2/TRBV6-3 TRBD2 TGTGCCAGCAGTTACCCCGGCGGGAGAGTTGACAATGAGCAGTTCTTC CASSYPGGRVDNEQFF
few TRBJ2-1 TRBV15 . TGTGCCACCAGGGGCGAGCAGTTCTTC CATRGEQFF
once TRBJ2-5 TRBV2 . TGTGCCAGCAGTGAGCGGGCGGAGACCCAGTACTTC CASSERAETQYF
. TRBJ1-6 TRBV7-9 . TGTGCCAGCACCAGGACAGATAATTCACCCCTCCACTTT CASTRTDNSPLHF
. TRBJ2-5 TRBV11-2 TRBD2 TGTGCCACCGACATAGCGGGGAATAGAGAGACCCAGTACTTC CATDIAGNRETQYF
. TRBJ2-7 TRBV12-3/TRBV12-4 TRBD1 TGTGCCAGCGGAGGGACAGGGGGCGGCGAGCAGTACTTC CASGGTGGGEQYF
. TRBJ2-1 TRBV7-2 . TGTGCCAGCAGCTTAGCGCTAGCAGGCGAGCAGTTCTTC CASSLALAGEQFF
. TRBJ1-5 TRBV10-3 . TGTGCCATCAGGGCCAGAGAAAGCAATCAGCCCCAGCATTTT CAIRARESNQPQHF
few TRBJ2-1 TRBV29-1 . TGCAGCGCGGGGGCCGGAGCGGAAATGGGTGAGCAGTTCTTC CSAGAGAEMGEQFF
. TRBJ2-1 TRBV4-2 TRBD2 TGTGCCAGCAGCCAGGGAGGCCTAGCGGCCACCTACAATGAGCAGTTCTTC CASSQGGLAATYNEQFF
. TRBJ2-6 TRBV11-2 . TGTGCCAGCAGCCGGGGACGCTCTGGGGCCAACGTCCTGACTTTC CASSRGRSGANVLTF
few TRBJ2-1 TRBV2 TRBD2 TGTGCCAGCGGGGGGGGTTCCTACAATGAGCAGTTCTTC CASGGGSYNEQFF
. TRBJ2-7 TRBV5-1 . TGCGCCAGCAGCCGTTCCGGGACATTTCTCTACGAGCAGTACTTC CASSRSGTFLYEQYF
few TRBJ2-1 TRBV3-1 . TGTGCCAGCTCCAAAGGAGGCTTGGCCTACAATGAGCAGTTCTTC CASSKGGLAYNEQFF
few TRBJ2-1 TRBV9 . TGTGCCAGCAGCGTAGGAGCGTTTAGGGGAAATGAGCAGTTCTTC CASSVGAFRGNEQFF
few TRBJ2-1 TRBV25-1 . TGTGCCAGCAGTGAAAGGTTTACCAATGAGCAGTTCTTC CASSERFTNEQFF
. TRBJ2-2 TRBV6-5 . TGTGCCAGCAGTTACTCCGGACGAGCCGGGGAGCTGTTTTTT CASSYSGRAGELFF
. TRBJ2-1 TRBV20-1 TRBD1 TGCAGTGCTAGTAGGGGGCAAAATGAGCAGTTCTTC CSASRGQNEQFF
. TRBJ2-1 TRBV11-1 TRBD2 TGTGCCAGCAGCTTAATGGGGAGGGGACTAGCGGTTTCCTACAATGAGCAGTTCTTC CASSLMGRGLAVSYNEQFF
. TRBJ2-1 TRBV5-6 . TGTGCCAGCAGCCGAGGGGGCTACAATGAGCAGTTCTTC CASSRGGYNEQFF
once TRBJ2-6 TRBV18 TRBD2 TGTGCCAGCTCAAGAGCGGGAAACTCTGGGGCCAACGTCCTGACTTTC CASSRAGNSGANVLTF
few TRBJ2-5 TRBV3-1 TRBD2 TGTGCCAGCAGCCCGTTCATAAGGGCTAGCGGACCCGAGACCCAGTACTTC CASSPFIRASGPETQYF
. TRBJ2-6 TRBV10-3 . TGTGCCATCAGCAGGGAGGTCGCTGGGGCCAACGTCCTGACTTTC CAISREVAGANVLTF
. TRBJ2-1 TRBV6-1 . TGTGCCAGCGTCAAGAGGAGTGGGGAAGTAAACAATGAGCAGTTCTTC CASVKRSGEVNNEQFF
. TRBJ1-6 TRBV2 . TGTGCCAGCACTTGGACAAGGCCAGGCGGTTATAATTCACCCCTCCACTTT CASTWTRPGGYNSPLHF
. TRBJ2-5 TRBV12-3/TRBV12-4 TRBD2 TGTGCCAGCAGTTTAGGGACTAGCGGGAGGGCCCTGGTAGAGACCCAGTACTTC CASSLGTSGRALVETQYF
few TRBJ2-1 TRBV20-1 . TGCAGTGCCCCCCGGACGGTTGAGCAGTTCTTC CSAPRTVEQFF
. TRBJ2-3 TRBV4-3 . TGCGCCAGCAGCCAGGGTAGACAGGCAACGCAGTATTTT CASSQGRQATQYF
. TRBJ1-1 TRBV5-6 TRBD1 TGTGCCAGCAGCTTGGTGCGACAGGGGGTCGGAAGGACTGAAGCTTTCTTT CASSLVRQGVGRTEAFF
. TRBJ2-1 TRBV11-2 TRBD2 TGTGCCAGCAGCCGCGGGACTAGCGGGGGGGGTGAGCAGTTCTTC CASSRGTSGGGEQFF
. TRBJ2-3 TRBV14 TRBD2 TGTGCCAGCAGCCAAGATCTAGGACTAGGTGAAGATACGCAGTATTTT CASSQDLGLGEDTQYF
many TRBJ2-5 TRBV6-1 . TGTGCCAGCAGTCTCACTATCCAAGAGACCCAGTACTTC CASSLTIQETQYF
few TRBJ2-1 TRBV21-1 . TGTGCCAGCAGCAAAGGTATGGGGGAGCCGTTCTCCTACAATGAGCAGTTCTTC CASSKGMGEPFSYNEQFF
. TRBJ2-1 TRBV29-1 . TGCAGCGTAAATATTAGGGTTGGGCAGTTCTTC CSVNIRVGQFF
. TRBJ2-2 TRBV7-2 . TGTGCCAGCAGCTTACAATGGGGACTTAACACCGGGGAGCTGTTTTTT CASSLQWGLNTGELFF
. TRBJ2-3 TRBV10-1 . TGCGCCAGCAGTGAGTCACCAGCCTACACAGATACGCAGTATTTT CASSESPAYTDTQYF
. TRBJ1-5 TRBV20-1 . TGCAGTGCTAGAGGCGCGGGGGACCAGCCCCAGCATTTT CSARGAGDQPQHF
few TRBJ2-7 TRBV3-1 . TGTGCCAGCAGCGCACGGGACTCATCCTACGAGCAGTACTTC CASSARDSSYEQYF
. TRBJ2-3 TRBV2 . TGTGCCACCAAAACTAGCAGTGGGACAGATACGCAGTATTTT CATKTSSGTDTQYF
. TRBJ2-1 TRBV29-1 . TGCAGCGTTGAAGTGAGAATAGGAGAGCAGTTCTTC CSVEVRIGEQFF
. TRBJ2-6 TRBV3-1 . TGTGCCAGCAGACAGGGACCTGGGGCCAACGTCCTGACTTTC CASRQGPGANVLTF
few TRBJ2-7 TRBV5-1 TRBD2 TGCGCCAGCAGCCTGAGCGGACTAGCGGGGGGCCCGTACTTC CASSLSGLAGGPYF
. TRBJ2-1 TRBV20-1 . TGCAGTGCTGGGGGCGGGCGCTCCTACAATGAGCAGTTCTTC CSAGGGRSYNEQFF
. TRBJ2-2 TRBV9 TRBD1 TGTGCCAGCAGAAGGACAGGGGATGTAGGGGCCGGGGAGCTGTTTTTT CASRRTGDVGAGELFF
. TRBJ2-7 TRBV7-6 TRBD1 TGTGCCAGCAGCCTGGGACAGGGGTGGAGCGAGCAGTACTTC CASSLGQGWSEQYF
. TRBJ2-7 TRBV12-3/TRBV12-4 . TGTGCCAGCGGTGCATACAGGGTGACCCAGCAGTACTTC CASGAYRVTQQYF
. TRBJ2-3 TRBV6-5 . TGTGCCAGCAGTTACGGGTACCACTCAGATACGCAGTATTTT CASSYGYHSDTQYF
. TRBJ2-5 TRBV7-2 TRBD2 TGTGCCAGCAGCTTTCAGACTAGCGGGGGACAAGAGACCCAGTACTTC CASSFQTSGGQETQYF